Listed below are T cell receptor beta chains from one sample, sequenced in a study of response to subunit inactivated influenza vaccine. MiXCR, applied by TCRdb to the RT-PCR reads, yields one record per CDR3 protein. The profile shows under 200,000 distinct CDR3 sequences, approximately 12% of them singletons. The same sample was also studied in work on T cells expressing NK-cell markers.

The sample here was CD8+ T cells sorted from PBMCs, taken 11 to 12 days after vaccination. The receptors come from a middle-aged man who received an inactivated influenza vaccine. Each CDR3 is given with its conserved first and last residue. The D gene is left open where the match is weak. Not all rows give a size; the values are once, few, many and, for expanded clones, a class.

J: TRBJ2-1; V: TRBV11-2; D: .; size: many; CDR3: CASSHSRDISRWSYNEQFF; DNA: TGTGCCAGCAGCCACAGCAGGGATATTTCACGCTGGTCCTACAATGAGCAGTTCTTC
J: TRBJ2-7; V: TRBV11-2; D: TRBD1; size: few; CDR3: CASSFGTGTTYEQYF; DNA: TGTGCCAGCAGCTTCGGGACAGGGACAACCTACGAGCAGTACTTC
J: TRBJ2-7; V: TRBV6-6; D: .; size: .; CDR3: CASRTTYEQYF; DNA: TGTGCCAGCAGAACTACCTACGAGCAGTACTTC
J: TRBJ1-2; V: TRBV5-1; D: .; size: many; CDR3: CASSLFGSTYGYTF; DNA: TGCGCCAGCAGCTTGTTCGGCAGCACCTATGGCTACACCTTC
J: TRBJ2-5; V: TRBV12-3/TRBV12-4; D: .; size: many; CDR3: CASSLYGQETQYF; DNA: TGTGCCAGCAGTTTATACGGGCAAGAGACCCAGTACTTC
J: TRBJ1-2; V: TRBV4-1; D: .; size: .; CDR3: CASSQDWASGGNYGYTF; DNA: TGCGCCAGCAGCCAAGATTGGGCAAGCGGGGGTAACTATGGCTACACCTTC
J: TRBJ2-7; V: TRBV12-3/TRBV12-4; D: TRBD1; size: few; CDR3: CASSYTRGYEQYF; DNA: TGTGCCAGCAGTTACACCAGGGGGTACGAGCAGTACTTC
J: TRBJ1-2; V: TRBV7-9; D: .; size: few; CDR3: CASTKGSGVGYTF; DNA: TGTGCCAGCACCAAAGGGTCAGGGGTTGGCTACACCTTC
J: TRBJ2-7; V: TRBV4-1; D: TRBD2; size: few; CDR3: CASSHRAGALDEQYF; DNA: TGCGCCAGCAGCCATCGAGCGGGGGCCCTTGACGAGCAGTACTTC
J: TRBJ1-1; V: TRBV7-9; D: .; size: .; CDR3: CASSGTRAIAEAFF; DNA: TGTGCCAGCAGCGGAACGCGGGCAATTGCTGAAGCTTTCTTT
J: TRBJ2-1; V: TRBV6-1; D: TRBD2; size: few; CDR3: CAVLGLAKYNEQFF; DNA: TGTGCCGTTCTCGGACTAGCAAAATACAATGAGCAGTTCTTC
J: TRBJ2-1; V: TRBV4-1; D: TRBD2; size: .; CDR3: CASSQVGLAAYNEQFF; DNA: TGCGCCAGCAGCCAGGTTGGACTAGCAGCCTACAATGAGCAGTTCTTC
J: TRBJ1-1; V: TRBV5-1; D: .; size: .; CDR3: CASSLEISTSGTEAFF; DNA: TGCGCCAGCAGCTTGGAGATCTCTACTTCGGGCACTGAAGCTTTCTTT
J: TRBJ2-5; V: TRBV4-1; D: .; size: few; CDR3: CASSRTIQETQYF; DNA: TGCGCCAGCAGCCGGACTATTCAAGAGACCCAGTACTTC
J: TRBJ1-1; V: TRBV11-2; D: .; size: .; CDR3: CASSVSRVVGEAFF; DNA: TGTGCCAGCAGCGTTAGCAGGGTGGTAGGTGAAGCTTTCTTT
J: TRBJ2-7; V: TRBV15; D: TRBD2; size: .; CDR3: CATSLGLAGYEQYF; DNA: TGTGCCACCAGCTTAGGACTAGCGGGTTACGAGCAGTACTTC
J: TRBJ2-1; V: TRBV9; D: .; size: few; CDR3: CASSVSGFDEQFF; DNA: TGTGCCAGCAGCGTATCAGGGTTCGATGAGCAGTTCTTC
J: TRBJ1-5; V: TRBV5-1; D: .; size: .; CDR3: CASSLVPGNQPQHF; DNA: TGCGCCAGCAGCTTGGTTCCCGGCAATCAGCCCCAGCATTTT
J: TRBJ2-7; V: TRBV6-5; D: .; size: .; CDR3: CASSHLGSHSYEQYF; DNA: TGTGCCAGCAGTCACCTAGGGAGCCACTCCTACGAGCAGTACTTC
J: TRBJ1-1; V: TRBV12-3/TRBV12-4; D: .; size: many; CDR3: CASSPLNQNTEAFF; DNA: TGTGCCAGCAGTCCACTAAACCAGAACACTGAAGCTTTCTTT
J: TRBJ2-1; V: TRBV7-9; D: TRBD2; size: .; CDR3: CASSWVSSGRNEQFF; DNA: TGTGCCAGCAGCTGGGTGTCTAGCGGGAGAAATGAGCAGTTCTTC
J: TRBJ2-7; V: TRBV11-2; D: .; size: .; CDR3: CASSLSFFREQYF; DNA: TGTGCCAGCAGCTTAAGTTTTTTCCGAGAGCAGTACTTC
J: TRBJ2-1; V: TRBV11-1; D: TRBD2; size: few; CDR3: CASSLAQLAHYNEQFF; DNA: TGTGCCAGCAGCTTAGCACAACTAGCGCACTACAATGAGCAGTTCTTC
J: TRBJ2-7; V: TRBV3-1; D: .; size: .; CDR3: CASSQVQGIHEQYF; DNA: TGTGCCAGCAGCCAAGTCCAGGGGATCCACGAGCAGTACTTC
J: TRBJ2-1; V: TRBV6-2/TRBV6-3; D: .; size: few; CDR3: CASSWTYNEQFF; DNA: TGTGCCAGCAGTTGGACGTACAATGAGCAGTTCTTC
J: TRBJ2-1; V: TRBV12-3/TRBV12-4; D: .; size: many; CDR3: CASSLEDGSSYNEQFF; DNA: TGTGCCAGCAGCCTTGAGGACGGGAGCTCCTACAATGAGCAGTTCTTC
J: TRBJ1-5; V: TRBV28; D: .; size: few; CDR3: CASSFATSAQHF; DNA: TGTGCCAGCAGTTTTGCGACATCCGCCCAGCATTTT
J: TRBJ1-4; V: TRBV4-1; D: .; size: .; CDR3: CASSHRQAPQEKLFF; DNA: TGCGCCAGCAGCCATAGACAGGCCCCACAGGAAAAACTGTTTTTT
J: TRBJ1-1; V: TRBV5-6; D: TRBD1; size: .; CDR3: CATQGANTEAFF; DNA: TGTGCCACCCAGGGGGCGAATACTGAAGCTTTCTTT
J: TRBJ2-5; V: TRBV7-9; D: .; size: many; CDR3: CASSLGGLGETQYF; DNA: TGTGCCAGCAGCTTAGGGGGACTGGGAGAGACCCAGTACTTC
J: TRBJ2-3; V: TRBV2; D: TRBD2; size: few; CDR3: CASSERLAGRNTQYF; DNA: TGTGCCAGCAGTGAAAGGCTAGCGGGGAGAAATACGCAGTATTTT
J: TRBJ2-1; V: TRBV20-1; D: TRBD2; size: few; CDR3: CSARSGGGYNEQFF; DNA: TGCAGTGCTCGTAGCGGGGGGGGATACAATGAGCAGTTCTTC
J: TRBJ2-1; V: TRBV29-1; D: TRBD2; size: many; CDR3: CSVEWTSGTDEQFF; DNA: TGCAGCGTTGAATGGACTAGCGGGACGGATGAGCAGTTCTTC